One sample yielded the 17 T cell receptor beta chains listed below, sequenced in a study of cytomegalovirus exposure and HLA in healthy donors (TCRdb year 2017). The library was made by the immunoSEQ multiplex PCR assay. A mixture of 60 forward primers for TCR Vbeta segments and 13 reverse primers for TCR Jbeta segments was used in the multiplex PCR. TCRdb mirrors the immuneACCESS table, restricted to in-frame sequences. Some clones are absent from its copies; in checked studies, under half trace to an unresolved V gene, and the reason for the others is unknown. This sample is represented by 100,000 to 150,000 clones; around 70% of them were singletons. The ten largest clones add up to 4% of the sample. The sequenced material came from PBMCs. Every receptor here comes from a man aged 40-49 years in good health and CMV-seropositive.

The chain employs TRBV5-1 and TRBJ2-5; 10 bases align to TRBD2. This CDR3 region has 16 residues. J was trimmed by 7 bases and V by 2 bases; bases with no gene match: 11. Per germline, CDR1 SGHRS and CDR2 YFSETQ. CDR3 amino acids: CASSLLLAGAPWTQYF. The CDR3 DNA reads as TGCGCCAGCAGCTTACTCCTAGCGGGGGCCCCCTGGACCCAGTACTTC.

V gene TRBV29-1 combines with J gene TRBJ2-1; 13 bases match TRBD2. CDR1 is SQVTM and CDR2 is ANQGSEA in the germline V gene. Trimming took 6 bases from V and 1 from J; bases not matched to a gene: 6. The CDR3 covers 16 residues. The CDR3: CSVAGLAGESYNEQFF. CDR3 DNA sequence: TGCAGCGTAGCTGGACTAGCGGGAGAGTCCTACAATGAGCAGTTCTTC.

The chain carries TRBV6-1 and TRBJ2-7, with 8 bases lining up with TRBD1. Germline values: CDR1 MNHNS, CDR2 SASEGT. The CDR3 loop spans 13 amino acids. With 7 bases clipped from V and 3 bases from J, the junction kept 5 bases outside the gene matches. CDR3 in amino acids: CASTGRGHYEQYF. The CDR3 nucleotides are TGTGCCAGCACAGGCAGGGGGCACTACGAGCAGTACTTC.

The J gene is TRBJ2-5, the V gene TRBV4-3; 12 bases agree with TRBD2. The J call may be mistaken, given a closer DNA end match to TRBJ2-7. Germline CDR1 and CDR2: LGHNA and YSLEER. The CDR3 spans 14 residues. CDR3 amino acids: CASSQVLAGGEQYF. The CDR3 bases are TGCGCCAGCAGCCAAGTACTAGCGGGAGGCGAGCAGTACTTC.

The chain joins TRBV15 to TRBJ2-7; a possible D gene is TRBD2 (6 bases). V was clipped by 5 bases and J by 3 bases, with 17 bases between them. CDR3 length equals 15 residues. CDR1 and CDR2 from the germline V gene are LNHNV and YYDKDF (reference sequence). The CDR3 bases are TGTGCCACCAGCGAAGAGCGGGCGCGGCGCTACGAGCAGTACTTC. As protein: CATSEERARRYEQYF.

The CDR3 region has the DNA TGTGCCTGGAGTGTACTAGCGGGGGGGCCTGAGACCCAGTACTTC. Translation: CAWSVLAGGPETQYF. The chain recombines TRBV30 with TRBJ2-5, with 13 bases identical to TRBD2. The CDR3 runs to 15 residues. With 0 bases clipped from V and 5 bases from J, the junction kept 3 bases outside the gene matches. The germline CDR1 and CDR2 sequences are GTSNPN and SVGIG (reference sequence).

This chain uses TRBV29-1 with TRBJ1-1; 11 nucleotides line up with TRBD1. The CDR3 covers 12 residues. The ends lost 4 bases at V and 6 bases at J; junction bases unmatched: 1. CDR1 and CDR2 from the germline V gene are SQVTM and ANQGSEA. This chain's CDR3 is CSVVGQGAEAFF. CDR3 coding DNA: TGCAGCGTTGTGGGACAGGGGGCTGAAGCTTTCTTT.

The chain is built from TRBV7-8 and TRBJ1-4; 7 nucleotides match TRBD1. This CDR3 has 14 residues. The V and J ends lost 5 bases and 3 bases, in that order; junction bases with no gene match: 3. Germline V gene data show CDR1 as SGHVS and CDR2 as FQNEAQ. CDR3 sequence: CASSEGQSNEKLFF. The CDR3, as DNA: TGTGCCAGCAGCGAGGGACAGTCTAATGAAAAACTGTTTTTT.

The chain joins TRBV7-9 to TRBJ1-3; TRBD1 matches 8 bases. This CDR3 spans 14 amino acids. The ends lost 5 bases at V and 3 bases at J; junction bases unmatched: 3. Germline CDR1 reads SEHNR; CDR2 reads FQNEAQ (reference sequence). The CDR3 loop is CASSQDRVGNTIYF. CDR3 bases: TGTGCCAGCAGCCAGGACAGGGTTGGAAACACCATATATTTT.

CDR3 DNA: TGTGCCAGCACCCGGACTAGCGGGAGCCACGAGCAGTACTTC. Its protein product is CASTRTSGSHEQYF. The chain employs TRBV28 and TRBJ2-7; 13 bases are a match to TRBD2. Germline values: CDR1 MDHEN, CDR2 SYDVKM. The CDR3 covers 14 residues. The ends lost 7 bases at V and 5 bases at J; junction bases unmatched: 5.

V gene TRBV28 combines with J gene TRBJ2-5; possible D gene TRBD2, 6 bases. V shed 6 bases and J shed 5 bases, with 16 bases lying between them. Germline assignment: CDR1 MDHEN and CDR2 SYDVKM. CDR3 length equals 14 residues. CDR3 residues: CASSQGAGLETQYF. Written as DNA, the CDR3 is TGTGCCAGCAGCCAAGGGGCGGGGTTGGAGACCCAGTACTTC.

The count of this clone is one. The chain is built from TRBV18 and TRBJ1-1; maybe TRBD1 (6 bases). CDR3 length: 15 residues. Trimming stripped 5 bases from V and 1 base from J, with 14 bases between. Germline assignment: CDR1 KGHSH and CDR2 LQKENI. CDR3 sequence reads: CASSSPTGPNTEAFF. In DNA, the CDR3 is TGTGCCAGCTCATCCCCAACAGGGCCGAACACTGAAGCTTTCTTT.

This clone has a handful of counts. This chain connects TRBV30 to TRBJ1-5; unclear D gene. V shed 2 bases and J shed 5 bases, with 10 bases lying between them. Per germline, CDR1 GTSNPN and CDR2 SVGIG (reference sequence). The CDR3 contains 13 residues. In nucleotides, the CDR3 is TGTGCCTGGAGTCTGACAAGAGATCAGCCCCAGCATTTT. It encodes CAWSLTRDQPQHF.

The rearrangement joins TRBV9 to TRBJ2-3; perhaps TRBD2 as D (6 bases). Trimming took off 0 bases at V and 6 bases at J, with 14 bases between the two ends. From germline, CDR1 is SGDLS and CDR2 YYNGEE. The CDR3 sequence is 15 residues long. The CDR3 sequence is CASSVGAGLLDTQYF. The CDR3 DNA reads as TGTGCCAGCAGCGTAGGGGCGGGATTATTGGATACGCAGTATTTT.

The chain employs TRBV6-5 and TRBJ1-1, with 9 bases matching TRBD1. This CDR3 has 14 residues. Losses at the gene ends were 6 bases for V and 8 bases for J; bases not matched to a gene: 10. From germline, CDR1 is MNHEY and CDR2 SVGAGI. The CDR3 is CASRSGTGSPEAFF. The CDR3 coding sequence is TGTGCCAGCAGATCCGGGACAGGGTCGCCCGAAGCTTTCTTT.

CDR3 nucleotides: TGTGCCAGCTCACCACCTTCCACTACCGAGCAGTACTTC. It yields the protein CASSPPSTTEQYF. V usage is TRBV18 and J usage is TRBJ2-7, with D unresolved. The CDR3 sequence is 13 residues long. The V gene's germline CDR1 is KGHSH and CDR2 LQKENI. V was shortened by 0 bases and J by 6 bases, with 9 bases between the two germline ends.

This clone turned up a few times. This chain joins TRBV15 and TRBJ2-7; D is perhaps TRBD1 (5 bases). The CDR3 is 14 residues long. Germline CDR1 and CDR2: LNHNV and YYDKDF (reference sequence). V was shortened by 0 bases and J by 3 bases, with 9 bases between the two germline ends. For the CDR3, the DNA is TGTGCCACCAGCAGAGATTTACAGGACTACGAGCAGTACTTC. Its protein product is CATSRDLQDYEQYF.